Listed below are T cell receptor beta chains from one sample, sequenced in a study of OX40 agonist ivuxolimab in advanced cancers. Profiled with immunoSEQ multiplex PCR; TCRdb holds only in-frame clones, not every one. The sample holds 20,000 to 30,000 clones, approximately 78% seen once. The source material was CD4+ or CD8+ T cells sorted from blood, sampled in a trial of the OX40 agonist ivuxolimab. These receptors came from an adult with an advanced solid tumor such as melanoma, head and neck, liver or kidney cancer. CDR3s include the opening cysteine and the closing phenylalanine or tryptophan. A D gene is named only where the DNA matches it firmly. Clone sizes are given selectively: once, few, many, or a class where the clone is expanded.

>NA|NA|TRBJ1-2|TRBV29-1
TGCAGCGTTGGCGGCGACTATGGCTACACCTTC
CSVGGDYGYTF
>NA|NA|TRBJ1-2|TRBV6-5
TGTGCCAGCAGCAACGGGTGGGTCTACACCTTC
CASSNGWVYTF
>NA|medium-sized|TRBJ1-5|TRBV19
TGTGCCAGGACCGGACAGCTAGTTCCCCAGCATTTT
CARTGQLVPQHF
>NA|NA|TRBJ2-7|TRBV11-1
TGTGCCAGCAGCCGACAGCATAGCTCCTACGAGCAGTACTTC
CASSRQHSSYEQYF
>TRBD2|NA|TRBJ2-5|TRBV5-1
TGCGCCAGCAGCTTGATGGGTGGCGGGAGCCCCCAGTACTTC
CASSLMGGGSPQYF
>NA|few|TRBJ1-1|TRBV11-2
TGTGCCAGCAGCTTAAGGCAGGGAGGGGACACTGAAGCTTTCTTT
CASSLRQGGDTEAFF
>NA|NA|TRBJ2-3|TRBV5-6
TGTGCCAGCAGCTTGCGGAGCACAGATACGCAGTATTTT
CASSLRSTDTQYF
>NA|NA|TRBJ1-2|TRBV6-5
TGTGCCAGCAGTTTTCTCCCCCTTTATGGCTACACCTTC
CASSFLPLYGYTF
>TRBD2|once|TRBJ2-7|TRBV6-1
TGTGCCAGCAGTGAACCGGGACTAGCCGGCTCCTACGAGCAGTACTTC
CASSEPGLAGSYEQYF
>TRBD1|NA|TRBJ1-4|TRBV6-1
TGTGCCAGCCGGGACAGGGGCCTAGAAAAACTGTTTTTT
CASRDRGLEKLFF
>NA|NA|TRBJ1-1|TRBV7-8
TGTGCCAGCAGCTTAGCGTTCCAGGGAGAGTACACTGAAGCTTTCTTT
CASSLAFQGEYTEAFF
>NA|few|TRBJ2-3|TRBV30
TGTGCCTGGAGAATAGGGCCCGCAGATACGCAGTATTTT
CAWRIGPADTQYF
>NA|NA|TRBJ2-2|TRBV7-3
TGTGCCAGCAGCTTTAGCGGGAACACCGGGGAGCTGTTTTTT
CASSFSGNTGELFF
>NA|NA|TRBJ2-2|TRBV4-2
TGTGCCAGCAGCCCGCTACAGGGCCCGAACACCGGGGAGCTGTTTTTT
CASSPLQGPNTGELFF